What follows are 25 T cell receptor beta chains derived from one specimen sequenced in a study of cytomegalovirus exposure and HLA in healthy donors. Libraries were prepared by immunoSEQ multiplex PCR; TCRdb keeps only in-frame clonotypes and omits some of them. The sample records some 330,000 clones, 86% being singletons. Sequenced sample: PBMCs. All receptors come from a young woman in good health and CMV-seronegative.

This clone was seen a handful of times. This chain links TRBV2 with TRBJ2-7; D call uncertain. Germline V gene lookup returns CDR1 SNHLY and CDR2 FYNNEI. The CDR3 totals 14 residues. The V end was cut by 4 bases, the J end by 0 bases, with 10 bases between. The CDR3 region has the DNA TGTGCCAGCAGTGCCCCCATGAGCTCCTACGAGCAGTACTTC. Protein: CASSAPMSSYEQYF. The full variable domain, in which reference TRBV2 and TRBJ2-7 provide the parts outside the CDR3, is EPEVTQTPSHQVTQMGQEVILRCVPISNHLYFYWYRQILGQKVEFLVSFYNNEISEKSEIFDDQFSVERPDGSNFTLKIRSTKLEDSAMYFCASSAPMSSYEQYFGPGTRLTVT.

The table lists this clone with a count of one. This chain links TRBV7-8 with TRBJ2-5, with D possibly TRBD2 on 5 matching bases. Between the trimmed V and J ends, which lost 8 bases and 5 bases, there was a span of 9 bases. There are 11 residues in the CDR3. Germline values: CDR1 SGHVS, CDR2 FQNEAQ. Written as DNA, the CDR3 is TGTGCCAGCGCCACGGGGGAGACCCAGTACTTC. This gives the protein CASATGETQYF.

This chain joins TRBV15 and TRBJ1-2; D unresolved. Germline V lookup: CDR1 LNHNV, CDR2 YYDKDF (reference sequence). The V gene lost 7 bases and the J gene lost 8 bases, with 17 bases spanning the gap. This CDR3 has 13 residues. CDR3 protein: CATTAEREEGYTF. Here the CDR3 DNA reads TGTGCCACCACCGCGGAGAGGGAGGAAGGCTACACCTTC.

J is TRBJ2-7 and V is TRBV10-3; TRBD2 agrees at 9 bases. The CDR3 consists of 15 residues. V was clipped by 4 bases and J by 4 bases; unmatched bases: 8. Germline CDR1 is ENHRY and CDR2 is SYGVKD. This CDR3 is CAISGGREGLYEQYF. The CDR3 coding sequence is TGTGCCATCAGTGGGGGGCGGGAGGGCCTATACGAGCAGTACTTC.

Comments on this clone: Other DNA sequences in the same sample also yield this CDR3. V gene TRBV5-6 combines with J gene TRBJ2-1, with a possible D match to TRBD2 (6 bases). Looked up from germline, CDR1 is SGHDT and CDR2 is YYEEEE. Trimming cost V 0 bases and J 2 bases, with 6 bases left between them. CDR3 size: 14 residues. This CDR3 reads CASSLGGAYNEQFF. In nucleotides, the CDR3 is TGTGCCAGCAGCTTGGGCGGGGCCTACAATGAGCAGTTCTTC. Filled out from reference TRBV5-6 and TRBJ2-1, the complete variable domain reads DAGVTQSPTHLIKTRGQQVTLRCSPKSGHDTVSWYQQALGQGPQFIFQYYEEEERQRGNFPDRFSGHQFPNYSSELNVNALLLGDSALYLCASSLGGAYNEQFFGPGTRLTVL.

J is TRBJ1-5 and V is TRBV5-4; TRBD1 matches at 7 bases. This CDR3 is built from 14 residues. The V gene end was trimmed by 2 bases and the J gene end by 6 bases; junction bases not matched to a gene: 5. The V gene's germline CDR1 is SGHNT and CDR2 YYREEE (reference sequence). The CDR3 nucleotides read TGTGCCAGCAGCTTAAAGGGGGCGGGTCAGCCCCAGCATTTT. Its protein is CASSLKGAGQPQHF.

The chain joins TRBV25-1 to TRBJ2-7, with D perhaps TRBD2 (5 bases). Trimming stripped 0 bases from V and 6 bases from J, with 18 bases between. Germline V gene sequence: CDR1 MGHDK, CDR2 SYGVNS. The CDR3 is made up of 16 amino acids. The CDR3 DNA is TGTGCCAGCAGTGAATATTTCCCTCGGAGGTTTCTCGAGCAGTACTTC. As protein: CASSEYFPRRFLEQYF.

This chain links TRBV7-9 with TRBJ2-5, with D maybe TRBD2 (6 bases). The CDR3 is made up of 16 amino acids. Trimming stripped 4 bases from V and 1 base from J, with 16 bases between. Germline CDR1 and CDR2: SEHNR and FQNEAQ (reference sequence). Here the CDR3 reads CASSSPMGSGQETQYF. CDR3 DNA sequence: TGTGCCAGCAGCTCCCCCATGGGTAGCGGCCAAGAGACCCAGTACTTC. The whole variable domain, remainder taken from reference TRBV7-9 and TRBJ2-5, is DTGVSQNPRHKITKRGQNVTFRCDPISEHNRLYWYRQTLGQGPEFLTYFQNEAQLEKSRLLSDRFSAERPKGSFSTLEIQRTEQGDSAMYLCASSSPMGSGQETQYFGPGTRLLVL.

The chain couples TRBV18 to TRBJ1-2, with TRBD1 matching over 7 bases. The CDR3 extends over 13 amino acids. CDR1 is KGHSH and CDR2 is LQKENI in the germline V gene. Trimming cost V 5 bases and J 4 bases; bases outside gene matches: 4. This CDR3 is CASSADRRYGYTF. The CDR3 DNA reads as TGTGCCAGCTCAGCGGACAGGCGCTATGGCTACACCTTC.

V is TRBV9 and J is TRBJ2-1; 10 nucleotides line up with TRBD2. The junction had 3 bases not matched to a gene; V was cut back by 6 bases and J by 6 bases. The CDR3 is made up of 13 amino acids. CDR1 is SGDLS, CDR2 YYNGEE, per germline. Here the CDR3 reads CASTSGRANEQFF. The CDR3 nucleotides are TGTGCCAGCACCAGCGGGAGGGCCAATGAGCAGTTCTTC.

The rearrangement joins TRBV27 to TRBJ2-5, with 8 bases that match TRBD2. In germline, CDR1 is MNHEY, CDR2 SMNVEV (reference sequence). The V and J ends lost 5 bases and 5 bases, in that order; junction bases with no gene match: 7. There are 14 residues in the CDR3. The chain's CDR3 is CASSTTSEGETQYF. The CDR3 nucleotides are TGTGCCAGCAGTACGACTAGCGAGGGGGAGACCCAGTACTTC.

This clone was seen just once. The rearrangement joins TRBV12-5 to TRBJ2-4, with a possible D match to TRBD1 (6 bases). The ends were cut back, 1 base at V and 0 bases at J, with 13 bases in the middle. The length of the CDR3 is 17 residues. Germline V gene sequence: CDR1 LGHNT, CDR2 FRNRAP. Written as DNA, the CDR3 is TGTGCTAGTGGTTTGGGACCAGGGGAAGGAGCCAAAAACATTCAGTACTTC. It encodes CASGLGPGEGAKNIQYF.

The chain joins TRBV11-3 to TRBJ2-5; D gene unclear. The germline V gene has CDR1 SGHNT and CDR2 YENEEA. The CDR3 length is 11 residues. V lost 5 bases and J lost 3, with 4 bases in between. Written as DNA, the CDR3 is TGTGCCAGCAGCCTTAAAGAGACCCAGTACTTC. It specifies CASSLKETQYF.

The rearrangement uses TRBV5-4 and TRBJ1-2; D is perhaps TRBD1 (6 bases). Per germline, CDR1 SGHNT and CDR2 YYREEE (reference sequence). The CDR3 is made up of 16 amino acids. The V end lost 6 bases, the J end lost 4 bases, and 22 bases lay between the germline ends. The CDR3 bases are TGTGCCAGCACCCCCGGGGAGGGGGTGAGGTCCTATGGCTACACCTTC. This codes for CASTPGEGVRSYGYTF.

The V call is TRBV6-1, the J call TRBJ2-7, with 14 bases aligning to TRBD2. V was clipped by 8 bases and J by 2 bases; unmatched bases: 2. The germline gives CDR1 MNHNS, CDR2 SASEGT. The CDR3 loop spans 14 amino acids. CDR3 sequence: CASEGLAGAYEQYF. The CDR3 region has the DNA TGTGCCAGCGAGGGACTAGCGGGAGCCTACGAGCAGTACTTC.

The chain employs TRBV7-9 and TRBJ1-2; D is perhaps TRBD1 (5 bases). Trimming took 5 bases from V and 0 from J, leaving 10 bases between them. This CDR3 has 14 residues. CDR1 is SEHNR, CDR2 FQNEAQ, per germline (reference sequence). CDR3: CASSVPTANYGYTF. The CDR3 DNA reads TGTGCCAGCAGCGTTCCGACAGCTAACTATGGCTACACCTTC.

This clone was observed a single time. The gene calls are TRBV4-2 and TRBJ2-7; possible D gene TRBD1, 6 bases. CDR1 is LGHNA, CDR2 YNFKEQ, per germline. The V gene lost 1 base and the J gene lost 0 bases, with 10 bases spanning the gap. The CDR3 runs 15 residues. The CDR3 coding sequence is TGTGCCAGCAGCCAAGTTCAGGGGAGCTCCTACGAGCAGTACTTC. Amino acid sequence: CASSQVQGSSYEQYF.

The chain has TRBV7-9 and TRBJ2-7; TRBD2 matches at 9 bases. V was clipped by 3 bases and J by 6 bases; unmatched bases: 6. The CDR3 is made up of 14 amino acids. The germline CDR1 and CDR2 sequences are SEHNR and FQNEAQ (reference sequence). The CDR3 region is CASSFSGSPFEQYF. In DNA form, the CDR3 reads TGTGCCAGCAGCTTTAGCGGGAGCCCCTTCGAGCAGTACTTC.

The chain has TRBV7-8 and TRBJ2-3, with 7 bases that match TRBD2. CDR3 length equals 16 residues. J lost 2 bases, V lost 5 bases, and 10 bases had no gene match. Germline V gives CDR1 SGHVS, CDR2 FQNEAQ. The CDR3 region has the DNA TGTGCCAGCAGCCCCCATGAAGCGGGGTTCACAGATACGCAGTATTTT. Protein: CASSPHEAGFTDTQYF.

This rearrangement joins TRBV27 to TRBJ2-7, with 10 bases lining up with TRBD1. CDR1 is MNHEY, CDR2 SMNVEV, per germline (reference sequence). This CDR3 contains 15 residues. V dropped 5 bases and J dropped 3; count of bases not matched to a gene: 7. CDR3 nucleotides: TGTGCCAGCAGTAGCCGGGACAGGGGAAACTACGAGCAGTACTTC. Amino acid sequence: CASSSRDRGNYEQYF.

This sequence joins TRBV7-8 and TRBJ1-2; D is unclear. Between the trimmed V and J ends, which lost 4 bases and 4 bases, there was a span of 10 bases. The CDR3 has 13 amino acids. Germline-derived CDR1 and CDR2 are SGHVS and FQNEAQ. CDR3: CASSSRGSYGYTF. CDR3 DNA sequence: TGTGCCAGCAGCTCTCGAGGGAGCTATGGCTACACCTTC.

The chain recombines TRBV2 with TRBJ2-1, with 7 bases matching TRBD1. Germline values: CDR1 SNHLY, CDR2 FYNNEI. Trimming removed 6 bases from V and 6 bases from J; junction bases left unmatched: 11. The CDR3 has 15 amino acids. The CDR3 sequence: CASSSRQGSSNEQFF. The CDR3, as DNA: TGTGCCAGCAGCTCAAGACAGGGAAGCTCCAATGAGCAGTTCTTC.

The CDR3 coding sequence is TGTGCCAGTAGTATGGGCAGTCCCTATGGCTACACCTTC. Its translation is CASSMGSPYGYTF. The J gene is TRBJ1-2, the V gene TRBV19; D not resolved. Trimming left V 3 bases short and J 4 bases short, with 9 bases between. The CDR3 loop spans 13 amino acids. CDR1 is LNHDA and CDR2 is SQIVND in the germline V gene (reference sequence). The full variable domain, completed using reference TRBV19 and TRBJ1-2, is DGGITQSPKYLFRKEGQNVTLSCEQNLNHDAMYWYRQDPGQGLRLIYYSQIVNDFQKGDIAEGYSVSREKKESFPLTVTSAQKNPTAFYLCASSMGSPYGYTFGSGTRLTVV.

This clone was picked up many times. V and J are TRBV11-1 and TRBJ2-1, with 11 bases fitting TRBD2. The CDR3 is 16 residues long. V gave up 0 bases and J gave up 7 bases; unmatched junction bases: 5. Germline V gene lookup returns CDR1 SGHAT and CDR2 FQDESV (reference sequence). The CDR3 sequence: CASSLAWVAGGNEQFF. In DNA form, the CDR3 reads TGTGCCAGCAGCTTAGCGTGGGTAGCGGGAGGGAATGAGCAGTTCTTC.

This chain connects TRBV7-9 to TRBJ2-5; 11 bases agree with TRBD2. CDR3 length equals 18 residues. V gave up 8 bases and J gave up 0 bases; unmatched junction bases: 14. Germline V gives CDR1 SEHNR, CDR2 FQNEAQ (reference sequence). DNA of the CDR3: TGTGCCAGCGGAATCCTGTCTAGCGGGAGGACCTACCAAGAGACCCAGTACTTC. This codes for CASGILSSGRTYQETQYF.